Sequencing of this T cell receptor beta chain was carried out in a study of cytomegalovirus exposure and HLA in healthy donors. Germline lookup yields CDR1 SGHTA and CDR2 FQGNSA. V lost 2 bases, J lost 1 base, and 9 bases lay in between. CDR3 length equals 16 residues. This clone appeared once. 60 Vbeta and 13 Jbeta primers were used in PCR. Sequencing used immunoSEQ multiplex PCR; TCRdb keeps in-frame clones, though not all of them. The table lists 80,000 to 95,000 clones, 75% to 85% of them singletons. This TCR was sampled from a woman in her 30s in good health and CMV-seronegative. The specimen sequenced was PBMCs. This sequence joins TRBV7-2 and TRBJ2-6; weak D call: TRBD1 (5 bases). The CDR3 protein is CASSLKGVSGANVLTF. DNA of the CDR3: TGTGCCAGCAGCTTAAAAGGGGTTTCTGGGGCCAACGTCCTGACTTTC.